This T cell receptor beta chain was recovered during a study of regulatory T cells in long-lasting Graves disease. This sample's time point: newly diagnosed GD, antithyroid drugs for less than 3 months. Extracted RNA from PBMCs served as the source of the TCR library. Germline V gene sequence: CDR1 LNHDA, CDR2 SQIVND (reference sequence). The CDR3 runs to 13 residues. The V end was cut by 3 bases, the J end by 1 base, with 6 bases between. General observations from the study: Persistent disease showed a preference for TRBV28, TRBJ1-2 and TRBJ2-5.

This clonotype was counted many times. Its specificity is not known. With iRepertoire HTBI primers and Arm-PCR of CDR3 regions, TCR beta libraries were built. TCRdb re-derived calls from the multiplex PCR reads in MiXCR, one entry per CDR3 protein. The data show 350,000 to 550,000 distinct CDR3 sequences, about a sixth seen once. A further study also used this sample, focusing on T cells in Graves' hyperthyroidism and ophthalmopathy. That report notes: Initially, a first-round RT-PCR of the TCR CDR3 employed the HTBI primer set.

This sequence originates from a woman in her late teens or twenties with Graves disease. Source: peripheral blood mononuclear cells (PBMCs), taken at new diagnosis, from a patient treated with antithyroid drugs. V usage is TRBV19 and J usage is TRBJ1-1, with unresolved D. The CDR3 spells CASSMYPNTEAFF. DNA of the CDR3: TGTGCCAGTAGTATGTACCCGAACACTGAAGCTTTCTTT.